The following is a TCR beta chain sequence with its context. There is no known antigen for this receptor. No much larger clone is present one base from it, and per-base qualities are unavailable. The data belong to a study of beta chain features in type 1 diabetes (dated by TCRdb to the late 2010s). For the study in its entirety: Mean age, gender distribution, total cell number and subset yield did not differ between patients and healthy donors. In the study, recently diagnosed type 1 diabetes patients and matched healthy donors were compared on the TCRB repertoires of their sorted circulating CD4+ T cell subsets. Regulatory and stem cell-like memory subsets were isolated from only 8 patients and roughly eight healthy donors, whereas naive and central memory subsets came from all 30 or so donors. A total of approximately 110,000,000 sorted cells were examined across all samples, and a strong correlation was observed between cell number per subset and RNA yield.

Study-level results and caveats: Because cDNA was sequenced instead of genomic DNA, activated cells with high expression could be over-represented, although the groups did not differ in activation or CD3 levels. In all four CD4+ subsets, TCRB CDR3 length was moderately but significantly shorter in type 1 diabetes patients. Naive, central memory and regulatory TCRB repertoires appeared to be more alike among patients than among healthy donors. Shorter templates might be favored by PCR, yet because patient and control samples were amplified and corrected together, any such skew would affect both groups equally. At VDJ recombination sites, patients with type 1 diabetes made fewer insertions and deleted more nucleotides, a pattern implying thymic rearrangement abnormalities. HLA sub-analyses involved small numbers of individuals, so any influence of HLA type on TCRB rearrangement remained unresolved.

Each donor gave one peripheral blood draw, averaging roughly 120 mL, which was collected into heparinised tubes. Using a panel that included CD45RO, CCR7, CD25, CD127, CD95 and CD27, naive, central memory, regulatory and stem cell-like memory CD4+ T cells were sorted on a BD FACSAria II. Purity was above 98% for every sorted population. PBMCs were isolated right away by Lymphoprep density gradient centrifugation and were stained directly, without culture. To minimize batch effects, samples were stained and sorted in pairs, one healthy donor with one patient per experiment. The entire amount of isolated RNA was reverse transcribed using the High Capacity cDNA Reverse Transcription Kit, so the sequenced TCRB transcripts were expressed ones. Survey-depth immunoSEQ sequencing was performed on stem cell-like memory T cell samples, with an average of about 1.01 million total reads per sample. Sorted cells were lysed in RLT buffer, and RNA was extracted using DNase-treated RNeasy Micro or Mini kits according to cell number. Each cell subset was processed on its own to prevent cross-contamination, while patient and healthy donor samples were processed together. Using the immunoSEQ multiplex PCR, TCRB sequences were amplified from cDNA into 87-bp fragments spanning the CDR3 region. Sequencing of the amplicons was done on the Illumina HiSeq platform. Regarding the original processing steps: Synthetic template baselines were used to correct PCR bias computationally, reads within Hamming distance 2 were collapsed, and singletons that could not be merged were discarded. By aligning reads against IMGT, V, D and J genes, CDR3 length, and insertions or deletions at six rearrangement sites were assigned. Within each subset, clonotype counts were normalized to sorted cell number, after which true diversity and Gini coefficients were computed with the tcR R package. The overlap coefficient, calculated on TCRB nucleotide sequences, was used to quantify repertoire sharing. As stored in TCRdb, this immuneACCESS dataset retains in-frame rearrangements with V and J assigned. A fraction of the clones does not appear; measured against another copy, unresolved V genes explain less than half of the discrepancy, and the remainder lacks a known reason. The V and J calls and clone size are taken from that table; D and trimming were inferred from the DNA. The sample includes 35,000 to 50,000 clones, with approximately 53% observed a single time. 0.2% to 0.3% of the sample rests with the top ten.

The CDR3 contains 14 residues, cysteine and phenylalanine counted. Of the read, only the CDR3 DNA is kept; its 42 bases are in frame from base 1. Trimming at the junction amounts to 6 bases on V and 2 bases on J, and the germline ends lie 13 bases apart. CDR1 and CDR2 are read off the germline V gene (reference sequence) as LNHDA and SQIVND. The source is a woman in her twenties or thirties in good health. The sequence is built from TRBV19 and TRBJ1-2, with the D gene call left open. Sequenced input: stem cell memory CD4+ T cells from blood. In light of the paper, this sample's cell subset or site label describes: stem cell-like memory CD4+ T cells. The DNA is TGTGCCAGTAGAGTTCCGAGAAACAACTATGGCTACACCTTC. The resulting protein is CASRVPRNNYGYTF.